These 18 T cell receptor beta chains share one sample of origin, sequenced in a study of T cell changes during pregnancy in multiple sclerosis. Method: immunoSEQ multiplex PCR; TCRdb's copy keeps in-frame clones and lacks some. The sample has roughly 39,000 clones, around nine tenths seen once. The sample was CD4+ T cells from peripheral blood mononuclear cells, taken after pregnancy. The receptor source for this set is a female donor in good health, enrolled as a control in a pregnancy study.

This rearrangement joins TRBV5-1 to TRBJ2-2, with unresolved D. This CDR3 contains 13 residues. The V end was cut by 4 bases, the J end by 4 bases, with 8 bases between. Germline lookup yields CDR1 SGHRS and CDR2 YFSETQ. CDR3 sequence: CASSQSVTGELFF. CDR3 DNA: TGCGCCAGCAGCCAGTCCGTCACCGGGGAGCTGTTTTTT.

The chain employs TRBV19 and TRBJ1-1, with a weak D call TRBD1 (5 bases). This CDR3 is 15 amino acids long. CDR1 and CDR2 (germline): LNHDA, SQIVND (reference sequence). The V and J ends lost 5 bases and 1 base respectively, with 14 bases between them. CDR3 DNA sequence: TGTGCCAGTAGTGATATAGGACACTCGAACACTGAAGCTTTCTTT. Translated: CASSDIGHSNTEAFF.

The J gene is TRBJ1-1, the V gene TRBV5-4, with TRBD1 matching 9 bases. There are 15 residues in the CDR3. V lost 4 bases to trimming and J lost 1 base; unmatched junction nucleotides: 5. Germline V gene lookup returns CDR1 SGHNT and CDR2 YYREEE (reference sequence). DNA for the CDR3: TGTGCCAGCAGCAAACAGGGGGCTGAGAACACTGAAGCTTTCTTT. Translation gives CASSKQGAENTEAFF.

V and J are TRBV30 and TRBJ1-3; D is unresolved. Trimming took 3 bases from V and 0 from J, leaving 12 bases between them. Per the germline V gene, CDR1 is GTSNPN and CDR2 is SVGIG (reference sequence). The CDR3 runs to 15 residues. In DNA form, the CDR3 reads TGTGCCTGGAGCCCCTTAACCAGCTCTGGAAACACCATATATTTT. Protein sequence: CAWSPLTSSGNTIYF.

V is TRBV2 and J is TRBJ1-1; 8 bases align to TRBD1. V lost 4 bases and J lost 6; bases outside the gene matches: 10. The CDR3 runs to 15 residues. Germline V gene data show CDR1 as SNHLY and CDR2 as FYNNEI. CDR3 in DNA: TGTGCCAGCAGTGCCGATCAGGGGGCTGTTGCTGAAGCTTTCTTT. It is translated as CASSADQGAVAEAFF.

The CDR3 spells CASSRDSLSYNEQFF. In nucleotides, the CDR3 is TGTGCCAGTAGCCGGGACTCCCTCTCCTACAATGAGCAGTTCTTC. The chain couples TRBV19 to TRBJ2-1, with D possibly being TRBD2 (6 bases). Germline V lookup: CDR1 LNHDA, CDR2 SQIVND (reference sequence). V was shortened by 6 bases and J by 0 bases, with 12 bases between the two germline ends. The CDR3 runs 15 residues.

About this clone itself: The same CDR3 also results from other DNA sequences found in this sample. The rearrangement uses TRBV15 and TRBJ1-1; no clear D gene. The CDR3 covers 15 residues. Trimming left V 0 bases short and J 1 base short, with 9 bases between. Germline V gene lookup returns CDR1 LNHNV and CDR2 YYDKDF (reference sequence). The CDR3: CATSRDLAGNTEAFF. The CDR3 nucleotides are TGTGCCACCAGCAGAGATCTGGCAGGGAACACTGAAGCTTTCTTT.

V usage is TRBV5-1 and J usage is TRBJ1-1, with D possibly matching TRBD1 (5 bases). Germline lookup yields CDR1 SGHRS and CDR2 YFSETQ. The CDR3 is 14 amino acids. V was cut by 0 bases and J by 6 bases, with 12 bases left in between. In DNA form, the CDR3 reads TGCGCCAGCAGCTTGGGGCAGGGCGCCGCTGAAGCTTTCTTT. Protein sequence: CASSLGQGAAEAFF. Complete variable domain (other parts from reference TRBV5-1 and TRBJ1-1): KAGVTQTPRYLIKTRGQQVTLSCSPISGHRSVSWYQQTPGQGLQFLFEYFSETQRNKGNFPGRFSGRQFSNSRSEMNVSTLELGDSALYLCASSLGQGAAEAFFGQGTRLTVV.

The chain employs TRBV5-1 and TRBJ2-5, with a weak D call TRBD1 (5 bases). This CDR3 contains 15 residues. Trimming removed 6 bases from V and 4 bases from J, with 19 bases in between. The V gene's germline CDR1 is SGHRS and CDR2 YFSETQ. CDR3: CASMLGALIPETQYF. The CDR3 DNA reads as TGCGCCAGCATGCTAGGGGCCCTTATACCAGAGACCCAGTACTTC.

V is TRBV7-2 and J is TRBJ1-1, with 9 bases matching TRBD1. The CDR3 is made up of 15 amino acids. Germline trimming cut 4 bases from V and 4 bases from J; bases unmatched to any gene: 7. The germline CDR1 and CDR2 sequences are SGHTA and FQGNSA. CDR3 sequence reads: CASSSVTGGTTEAFF. CDR3 nucleotides: TGTGCCAGCAGCTCAGTGACAGGGGGAACCACTGAAGCTTTCTTT.

The rearrangement links TRBV5-1 to TRBJ1-5, with 8 nucleotides matching TRBD1. Looked up from germline, CDR1 is SGHRS and CDR2 is YFSETQ. The CDR3 extends over 18 amino acids. V gave up 0 bases and J gave up 1 base; unmatched junction bases: 9. The CDR3 sequence: CASSLVPGGDRSNQPQHF. CDR3 nucleotide sequence: TGCGCCAGCAGCTTGGTGCCAGGGGGCGATAGGAGCAATCAGCCCCAGCATTTT.

The CDR3 coding sequence is TGTGCCAGCAGCTTCGACTTTTTACAGGGGAGTAACTATGGCTACACCTTC. It specifies CASSFDFLQGSNYGYTF. The gene calls are TRBV7-2 and TRBJ1-2; TRBD1 matches at 7 bases. Germline trimming cut 3 bases from V and 1 base from J; bases unmatched to any gene: 11. This CDR3 has 17 residues. CDR1 is SGHTA and CDR2 is FQGNSA in the germline V gene.

The chain combines TRBV9 with TRBJ2-7; 9 nucleotides agree with TRBD1. The J segment lost 1 base and the V segment lost 3 bases, leaving 11 bases of the junction unmatched. CDR1 is SGDLS, CDR2 YYNGEE, per germline. CDR3 size: 17 residues. Written as DNA, the CDR3 is TGTGCCAGCAGCGCCACAGGGGGCGCAGAGGGTTCCTACGAGCAGTACTTC. Translation: CASSATGGAEGSYEQYF.

This clone has more than one count but fewer than ten. The rearrangement links TRBV29-1 to TRBJ2-6, with D perhaps matching TRBD1 (5 bases). The CDR3 runs 14 residues. The germline V and J ends were trimmed by 4 bases and 0 bases, with 7 bases remaining between them. Germline V CDR1 and CDR2: SQVTM, ANQGSEA. CDR3 amino acids: CSVADSSGANVLTF. The CDR3 nucleotides read TGCAGCGTTGCCGACAGCTCTGGGGCCAACGTCCTGACTTTC. Full variable domain (missing parts from reference TRBV29-1 and TRBJ2-6): SAVISQKPSRDICQRGTSLTIQCQVDSQVTMMFWYRQQPGQSLTLIATANQGSEATYESGFVIDKFPISRPNLTFSTLTVSNMSPEDSSIYLCSVADSSGANVLTFGAGSRLTVL.

V usage is TRBV2 and J usage is TRBJ2-7; the D gene is possibly TRBD2 (7 bases). CDR3 size: 15 residues. V gave up 3 bases and J gave up 2 bases, with 14 bases separating them. CDR1 and CDR2 from the germline V gene are SNHLY and FYNNEI. DNA for the CDR3: TGTGCCAGCAGTGATAGGGGGAGGGACCCCTACGAGCAGTACTTC. It yields the protein CASSDRGRDPYEQYF.

The V and J genes are TRBV29-1 and TRBJ1-4, with 9 bases lining up with TRBD1. This CDR3 is 12 amino acids long. Germline-derived CDR1 and CDR2 are SQVTM and ANQGSEA. V gave up 7 bases and J gave up 7 bases; unmatched junction bases: 4. CDR3 protein: CSAGQGSEKLFF. The DNA of the CDR3 is TGCAGCGCCGGACAGGGGAGTGAAAAACTGTTTTTT.

V is TRBV7-6 and J is TRBJ2-2; weak D call: TRBD1 (6 bases). The CDR3 length is 17 residues. V shed 0 bases and J shed 1 base, with 12 bases lying between them. Germline values: CDR1 SGHVS, CDR2 FNYEAQ. This CDR3 is CASSLAQGNKNTGELFF. CDR3 in DNA: TGTGCCAGCAGCTTAGCACAGGGAAATAAGAACACCGGGGAGCTGTTTTTT.

This clone was observed a handful of times. This chain uses TRBV4-1 with TRBJ2-7; D may be TRBD2 (5 bases). The CDR3 has 16 amino acids. Trimming pared 4 bases from V and 0 bases from J, leaving 16 bases between. Germline values: CDR1 MGHRA, CDR2 YSYEKL. In DNA form, the CDR3 reads TGCGCCAGCAGCCCTCAGCGGCTAGTGAGCTCCTACGAGCAGTACTTC. Translation: CASSPQRLVSSYEQYF.